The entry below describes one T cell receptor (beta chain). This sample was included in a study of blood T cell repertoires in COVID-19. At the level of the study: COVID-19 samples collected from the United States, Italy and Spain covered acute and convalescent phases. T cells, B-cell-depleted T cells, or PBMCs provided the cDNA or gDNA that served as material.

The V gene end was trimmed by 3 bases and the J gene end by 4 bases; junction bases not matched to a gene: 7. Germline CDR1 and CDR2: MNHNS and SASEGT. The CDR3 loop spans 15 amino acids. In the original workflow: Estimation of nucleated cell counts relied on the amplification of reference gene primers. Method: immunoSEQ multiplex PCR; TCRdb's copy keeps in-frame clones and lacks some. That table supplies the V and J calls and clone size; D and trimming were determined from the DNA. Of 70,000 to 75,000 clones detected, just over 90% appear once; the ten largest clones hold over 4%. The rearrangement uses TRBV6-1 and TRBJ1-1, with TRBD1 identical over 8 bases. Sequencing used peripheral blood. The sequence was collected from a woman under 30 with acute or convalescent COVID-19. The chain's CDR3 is CASSERTGYGTEAFF. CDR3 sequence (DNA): TGTGCCAGCAGTGAGAGGACAGGGTACGGCACTGAAGCTTTCTTT.